The 9 T cell receptor beta chains reported below all come from one sample, sequenced in a study of post-analysis software for immune sequencing data. Findings of the study overall: A handful of TRBV segments were more frequent in patients than controls; TRBV5-6, TRBV5-1 and TRBV20-1 belonged to this group.

Prepared libraries of TCR beta cDNA carried unique molecular identifiers. TCRdb recomputed calls from the PCR reads with MiXCR, one row per CDR3 protein. Of about 770,000 distinct CDR3 sequences detected, 46% appear once; the ten largest clones hold 4.9%. Their target antigens are unknown. Material for sequencing was blood. These receptors came from a girl aged 10 to 17 with multiple sclerosis.

The chain combines TRBV6-1 with TRBJ1-5; maybe TRBD1 (5 bases). V shed 11 bases and J shed 0 bases, with 20 bases lying between them. The germline V gene encodes CDR1 MNHNS and CDR2 SASEGT. CDR3 length equals 16 residues. The CDR3 nucleotides are TGTGCCCGACACACCGGGCAGGGATATAGCAATCAGCCCCAGCATTTT. It specifies CARHTGQGYSNQPQHF.

The CDR3 DNA reads as TGCAGTGCTAGTGAGCCACCTCCCAACGGGCAGTTCTTC. This codes for CSASEPPPNGQFF. The chain has TRBV20-1 and TRBJ2-1; D not certain. The germline V and J ends were trimmed by 3 bases and 12 bases, with 18 bases remaining between them. The CDR3 runs to 13 residues. CDR1 is DFQATT and CDR2 is SNEGSKA in the germline V gene (reference sequence).

This clonotype was seen at least ten times. CDR3 coding DNA: TGCAGCGACTACGGGACAGGGGCCTATGGCTACACCTTC. Amino acids: CSDYGTGAYGYTF. The chain links TRBV29-1 to TRBJ1-2; 10 positions agree with TRBD1. Germline loops: CDR1 SQVTM, CDR2 ANQGSEA. This CDR3 comprises 13 residues. V was clipped by 7 bases and J by 4 bases; unmatched bases: 6. The full variable domain, completed using reference TRBV29-1 and TRBJ1-2, is SAVISQKPSRDICQRGTSLTIQCQVDSQVTMMFWYRQQPGQSLTLIATANQGSEATYESGFVIDKFPISRPNLTFSTLTVSNMSPEDSSIYLCSDYGTGAYGYTFGSGTRLTVV.

V is TRBV11-2 and J is TRBJ2-5; either TRBD1 or TRBD2 may supply D (6 bases each). This CDR3 is 15 amino acids long. Germline CDR1 and CDR2: SGHAT and FQNNGV. The ends were cut back, 6 bases at V and 1 base at J, with 15 bases in the middle. The CDR3 reads CASSRGPGPQETQYF. The DNA of the CDR3 is TGTGCCAGCAGTCGGGGGCCTGGGCCCCAAGAGACCCAGTACTTC.

The gene calls are TRBV29-1 and TRBJ2-7, with 8 bases that match TRBD2. The CDR3 runs to 13 residues. V lost 6 bases to trimming and J lost 4 bases; unmatched junction nucleotides: 8. CDR1 and CDR2 (germline): SQVTM, ANQGSEA. The CDR3 reads CSVQRGGRYEQYF. CDR3 bases: TGCAGCGTCCAACGGGGGGGAAGATACGAGCAGTACTTC.

This CDR3 reads CAISQREGLGDTQYF. Written as DNA, the CDR3 is TGTGCCATCAGCCAGCGGGAGGGCCTAGGAGATACGCAGTATTTT. The chain couples TRBV10-3 to TRBJ2-3, with TRBD2 identical over 10 bases. The germline gives CDR1 ENHRY, CDR2 SYGVKD. The CDR3 spans 15 residues. The V segment lost 6 bases and the J segment 5 bases; nucleotides outside the gene matches: 8.

The chain joins TRBV19 to TRBJ1-2, with D unresolved. Trimming pared 1 base from V and 5 bases from J, leaving 14 bases between. CDR3 size: 15 residues. Germline assignment: CDR1 LNHDA and CDR2 SQIVND (reference sequence). This CDR3 reads CASSIGGFSTYGYTF. The CDR3 region has the DNA TGTGCCAGTAGTATAGGTGGCTTTTCGACTTATGGCTACACCTTC.

V is TRBV28 and J is TRBJ2-5; weak D call: TRBD2 (6 bases). The J call may be mistaken, given a closer DNA end match to TRBJ2-7. The CDR3 consists of 15 residues. Germline V lookup: CDR1 MDHEN, CDR2 SYDVKM. CDR3 sequence: CASSSPGGNHYEQYF. CDR3 DNA: TGTGCCAGCAGTTCCCCGGGCGGGAATCACTACGAGCAGTACTTC.

The rearrangement joins TRBV29-1 to TRBJ2-3; the match to TRBD2 covers 11 bases. The CDR3 runs to 16 residues. Germline V CDR1 and CDR2: SQVTM, ANQGSEA. The ends lost 5 bases at V and 0 bases at J; junction bases unmatched: 7. The CDR3 spells CSVRGGTSGSTDTQYF. The CDR3, as DNA: TGCAGCGTTAGGGGAGGGACTAGCGGTAGCACAGATACGCAGTATTTT.